The present entry profiles one T cell receptor (beta chain) with its context. Its target is not known. Additional DNA sequences in this sample encode the identical CDR3. Evenly divided among several immunoSEQ plates was the genomic DNA of each subset. Produced via immunoSEQ multiplex PCR; TCRdb's table is partial and in-frame only. The sample lists fewer than 600,000 clones, just over 75% occurring once. These data are taken from a study of shared clonotypes between healthy human individuals. Germline assignment: CDR1 KGHSH and CDR2 LQKENI. CDR3 length: 14 amino acids. V gave up 3 bases and J gave up 5 bases; unmatched junction bases: 3. There were no recent acute infections or vaccinations among the donors, who were healthy HIV-negative adults. Study-wide results and limits: Sequencing depth was predicted to influence how clonotypes are shared among donors.

This sequence was found in a woman aged 40 to 50 in good health. Some clones in this sample may be carry-over from other donors' samples. Sequencing input: PBMCs. The rearrangement uses TRBV18 and TRBJ2-5, with 10 positions matching TRBD1. In DNA form, the CDR3 reads TGTGCCAGCTCACCCGGGACAGGGGTGGAGACCCAGTACTTC. Amino acid sequence: CASSPGTGVETQYF. Complete variable domain (other parts from reference TRBV18 and TRBJ2-5): NAGVMQNPRHLVRRRGQEARLRCSPMKGHSHVYWYRQLPEEGLKFMVYLQKENIIDESGMPKERFSAEFPKEGPSILRIQQVVRGDSAAYFCASSPGTGVETQYFGPGTRLLVL.